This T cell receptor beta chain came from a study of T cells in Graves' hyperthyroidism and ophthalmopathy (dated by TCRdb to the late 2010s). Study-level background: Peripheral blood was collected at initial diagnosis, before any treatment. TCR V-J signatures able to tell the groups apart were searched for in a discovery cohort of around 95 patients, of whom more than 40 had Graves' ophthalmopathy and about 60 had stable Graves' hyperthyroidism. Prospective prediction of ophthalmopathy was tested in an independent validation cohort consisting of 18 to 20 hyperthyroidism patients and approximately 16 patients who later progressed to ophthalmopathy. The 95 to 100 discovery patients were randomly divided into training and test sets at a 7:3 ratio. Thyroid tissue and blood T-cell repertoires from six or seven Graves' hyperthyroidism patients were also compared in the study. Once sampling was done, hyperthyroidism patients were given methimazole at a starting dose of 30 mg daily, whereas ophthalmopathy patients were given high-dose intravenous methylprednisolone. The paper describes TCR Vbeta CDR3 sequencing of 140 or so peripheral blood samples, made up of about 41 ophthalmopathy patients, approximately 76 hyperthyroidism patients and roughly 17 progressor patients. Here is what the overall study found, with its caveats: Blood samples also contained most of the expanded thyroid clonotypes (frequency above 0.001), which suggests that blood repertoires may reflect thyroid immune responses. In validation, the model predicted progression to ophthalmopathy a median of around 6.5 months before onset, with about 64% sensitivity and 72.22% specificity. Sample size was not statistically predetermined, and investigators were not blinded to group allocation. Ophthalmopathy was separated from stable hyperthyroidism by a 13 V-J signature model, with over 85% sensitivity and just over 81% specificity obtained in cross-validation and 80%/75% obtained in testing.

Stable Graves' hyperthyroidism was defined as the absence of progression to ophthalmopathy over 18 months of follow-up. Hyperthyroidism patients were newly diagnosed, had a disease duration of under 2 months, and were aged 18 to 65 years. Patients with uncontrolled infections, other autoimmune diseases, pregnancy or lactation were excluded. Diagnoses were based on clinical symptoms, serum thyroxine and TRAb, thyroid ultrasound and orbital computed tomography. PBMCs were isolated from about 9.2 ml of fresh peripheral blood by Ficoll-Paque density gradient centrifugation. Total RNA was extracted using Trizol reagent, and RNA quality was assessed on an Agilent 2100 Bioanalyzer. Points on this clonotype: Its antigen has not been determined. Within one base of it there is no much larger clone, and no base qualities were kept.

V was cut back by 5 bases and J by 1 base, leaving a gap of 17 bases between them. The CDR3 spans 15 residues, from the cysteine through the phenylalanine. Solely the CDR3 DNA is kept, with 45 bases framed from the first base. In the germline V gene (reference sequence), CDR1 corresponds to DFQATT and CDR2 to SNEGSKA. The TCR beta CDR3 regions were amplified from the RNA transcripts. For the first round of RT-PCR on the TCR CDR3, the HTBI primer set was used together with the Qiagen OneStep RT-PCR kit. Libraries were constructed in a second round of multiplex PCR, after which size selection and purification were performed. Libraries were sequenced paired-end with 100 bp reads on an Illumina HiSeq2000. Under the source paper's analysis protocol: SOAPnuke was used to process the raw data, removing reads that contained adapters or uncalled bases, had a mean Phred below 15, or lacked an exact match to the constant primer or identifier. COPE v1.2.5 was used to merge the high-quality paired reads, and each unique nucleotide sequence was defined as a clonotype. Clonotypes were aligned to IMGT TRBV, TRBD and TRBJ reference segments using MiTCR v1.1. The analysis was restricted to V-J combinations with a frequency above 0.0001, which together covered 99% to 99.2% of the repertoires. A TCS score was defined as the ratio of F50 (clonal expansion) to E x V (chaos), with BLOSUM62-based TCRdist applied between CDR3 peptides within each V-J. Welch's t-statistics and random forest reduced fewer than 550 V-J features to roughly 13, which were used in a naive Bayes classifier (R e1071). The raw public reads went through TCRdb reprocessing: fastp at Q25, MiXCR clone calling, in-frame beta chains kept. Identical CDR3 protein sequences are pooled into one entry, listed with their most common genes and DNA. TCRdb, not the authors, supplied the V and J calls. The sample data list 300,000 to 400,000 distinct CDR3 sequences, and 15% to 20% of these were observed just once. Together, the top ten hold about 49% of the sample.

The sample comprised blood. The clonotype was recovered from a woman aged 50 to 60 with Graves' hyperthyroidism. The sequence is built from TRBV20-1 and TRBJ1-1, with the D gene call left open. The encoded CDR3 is CSAWARQETNTEAFF. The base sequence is TGCAGTGCTTGGGCACGGCAGGAAACGAACACTGAAGCTTTCTTT.